The rows below give T cell receptor beta chains drawn from one sample of a study of OX40 agonist ivuxolimab in advanced cancers. Using immunoSEQ multiplex PCR, the repertoire was profiled, and TCRdb retains in-frame clones only, with some absent. The sample has around 69,000 clones; roughly 88% are singletons. This material consisted of CD4+ or CD8+ T cells sorted from blood, taken in a trial of the OX40 agonist ivuxolimab. These receptors were taken from an adult with an advanced solid tumor such as melanoma, head and neck, liver or kidney cancer. Each CDR3 is given with its conserved first and last residue. A D gene is named only where the DNA matches it firmly. Clone size is given for some rows only: seen once, a few or many times, or a class if the clone is expanded.

TRBJ2-5 | TRBV14 | . | . | TGTGCCAGCAGCCACTACCAAGAGACCCAGTACTTC | CASSHYQETQYF
TRBJ2-7 | TRBV5-1 | . | . | TGCGCCAGCAGCTTGGGCAGCTCCCGAGCCTACGAGCAGTACTTC | CASSLGSSRAYEQYF
TRBJ2-7 | TRBV5-4 | . | . | TGTGCCAGCAGCCCCCTGTTGGGCTACGAGCAGTACTTC | CASSPLLGYEQYF
TRBJ1-6 | TRBV30 | . | . | TGTGCCTTGACAGGTTATTCACCCCTCCACTTT | CALTGYSPLHF
TRBJ1-1 | TRBV9 | . | . | TGTGCCAGCAGCACCAGACAGGTAGTGGCTGAAGCTTTCTTT | CASSTRQVVAEAFF
TRBJ1-5 | TRBV6-1 | once | TRBD1 | TGTGCCAGCAGTGAAGCGACAGGGTCTAGCAATCAGCCCCAGCATTTT | CASSEATGSSNQPQHF
TRBJ2-3 | TRBV7-9 | . | . | TGTGCCAGCAGCACCGGACGCACAGATACGCAGTATTTT | CASSTGRTDTQYF
TRBJ2-7 | TRBV11-3 | . | TRBD2 | TGTGCCAGCAGCCCACGACTAGCTGGCTACGAGCAGTACTTC | CASSPRLAGYEQYF
TRBJ2-1 | TRBV18 | . | TRBD1 | TGTGCCAGCTCACCGAGGGGGCATGAGCAGTTCTTC | CASSPRGHEQFF
TRBJ2-7 | TRBV4-1 | . | TRBD2 | TGCGCCAGCAGCCAAGGGGGAGGGTTCAGCGGGAGTAGCGACGAGCAGTACTTC | CASSQGGGFSGSSDEQYF
TRBJ1-1 | TRBV5-1 | . | . | TGCGCCAGCAGCTTGCTGTCGGAGATGAACACTGAAGCTTTCTTT | CASSLLSEMNTEAFF
TRBJ2-1 | TRBV6-5 | once | TRBD2 | TGTGCCAGCAAACAGCGGGACTCCTACAATGAGCAGTTCTTC | CASKQRDSYNEQFF
TRBJ2-5 | TRBV30 | . | . | TGTGCCTGGACAGAGGGGGGGAACCGACTGACCCAGTACTTC | CAWTEGGNRLTQYF
TRBJ1-1 | TRBV12-5 | once | . | TGTGCTAGTGGCATAGACAGAGGAGCTTTCTTT | CASGIDRGAFF
TRBJ2-5 | TRBV7-2 | . | TRBD2 | TGTGCCAGCAGCTTAACTCGGGGGGGCCTTGTGACCCAGTACTTC | CASSLTRGGLVTQYF
TRBJ1-2 | TRBV10-2 | . | . | TGCGCCAGCGCCCGAGGGGAATATGGCTACACCTTC | CASARGEYGYTF
TRBJ1-2 | TRBV10-2 | . | TRBD1 | TGCGCCAGCACGAGGGGGCCACTGGTAGGAGATGGCTACACCTTC | CASTRGPLVGDGYTF
TRBJ2-2 | TRBV9 | . | . | TGTGCCAGCCCCGGAGTAGCGTCGGACACCGGGGAGCTGTTTTTT | CASPGVASDTGELFF
TRBJ2-5 | TRBV2 | . | . | TGTGCCAGCACAGAGCGGGCCCTCCTCCGGGAGACCCAGTACTTC | CASTERALLRETQYF
TRBJ2-5 | TRBV30 | once | TRBD1 | TGTGCCTACGGACAGGGGGCGGAGGAGACCCAGTACTTC | CAYGQGAEETQYF
TRBJ2-1 | TRBV29-1 | few | . | TGCAGCGCCGGTCGCTCGGGTGAGCAGTTCTTC | CSAGRSGEQFF
TRBJ1-2 | TRBV5-1 | . | TRBD1 | TGCGCCAGCAGCTTGACCAGGACAGGGGGATTTCGGGGCTACACCTTC | CASSLTRTGGFRGYTF
TRBJ2-5 | TRBV5-6 | . | TRBD2 | TGTGCCAGCAGCCCATTGGGCGGGAGGGTCCCTGAGACCCAGTACTTC | CASSPLGGRVPETQYF
TRBJ2-7 | TRBV10-3 | . | . | TGTGCCATCAGGCCGGACAAATCCTACGAGCAGTACTTC | CAIRPDKSYEQYF
TRBJ1-2 | TRBV10-3 | . | . | TGTGCCACCCAGGACCGCTCCCCCGACTATGGCTACACCTTC | CATQDRSPDYGYTF
TRBJ2-7 | TRBV5-4 | . | TRBD1 | TGTGCCAGCAGAACCGGGACAGAGTCCTACGAGCAGTACTTC | CASRTGTESYEQYF
TRBJ1-1 | TRBV30 | . | TRBD1 | TGTGCCTGGAAGAGGGACAGGCGAACTGAAGCTTTCTTT | CAWKRDRRTEAFF
TRBJ2-2 | TRBV5-1 | . | TRBD1 | TGCGCCAGCAGCCTCGCCGGGACAGGGAACACCGGGGAGCTGTTTTTT | CASSLAGTGNTGELFF
TRBJ1-1 | TRBV4-1 | . | TRBD1 | TGCGCCAGCAGCCTAACCGGGACAGGGCAGAACACTGAAGCCTTCTTT | CASSLTGTGQNTEAFF
TRBJ2-1 | TRBV5-6 | . | . | TGTGCCAGCAGCGACCCGACTAGTGAGGGTTCCGCTGGCGGGCAGTTCTTC | CASSDPTSEGSAGGQFF
TRBJ1-5 | TRBV19 | few | . | TGTGCCAGTAATGATTCCGGTTACAATCAGCCCCAGCATTTT | CASNDSGYNQPQHF
TRBJ1-1 | TRBV7-2 | . | TRBD1 | TGTGCCAGCAGCCCAGGGACAGGGGCGAACACTGAAGCTTTCTTT | CASSPGTGANTEAFF
TRBJ2-7 | TRBV5-1 | . | TRBD1 | TGCGCCAGCAGCCCCAGACAGGGGGGATACGAGCAGTACTTC | CASSPRQGGYEQYF
TRBJ2-1 | TRBV9 | . | TRBD2 | TGTGCCAGCAGCCCCGGGACTAGCGGGAGGCCGGACAATGAGCAGTTCTTC | CASSPGTSGRPDNEQFF
TRBJ1-4 | TRBV5-4 | . | . | TGTGCCGGCAGCTTACAGGGCGTGGGTAATGAAAAACTGTTTTTT | CAGSLQGVGNEKLFF
TRBJ1-2 | TRBV19 | . | . | TGTGCCAGTAGACCGGATCAGGACCTAGTCTATGGCTACACCTTC | CASRPDQDLVYGYTF
TRBJ2-1 | TRBV19 | . | TRBD2 | TGTGCCAGTACCCAAGGCGGGGGTGAGCAGTTCTTC | CASTQGGGEQFF
TRBJ2-6 | TRBV4-1 | . | . | TGCGCCAGCAGCCAAGTATCAGGGGGGGGCTCTGGGGCCAACGTCCTGACTTTC | CASSQVSGGGSGANVLTF
TRBJ1-1 | TRBV9 | . | TRBD1 | TGTGCCAGCAGCCCCCGGACAGGGGTCCCTGAAGCTTTCTTT | CASSPRTGVPEAFF
TRBJ1-2 | TRBV7-9 | . | . | TGTGCCAGCAGCTCAGACAGCTATGGCTACACCTTC | CASSSDSYGYTF
TRBJ1-1 | TRBV18 | . | . | TGTGCCAGCTCAACAACAGGAGATGAAGCTTTCTTT | CASSTTGDEAFF
TRBJ1-3 | TRBV7-9 | once | . | TGTGCCAGCAGCCCAAAGTTTAGGGTCTCTGGAAACACCATATATTTT | CASSPKFRVSGNTIYF
TRBJ2-5 | TRBV5-4 | . | . | TGTGCCAGCAGCTTCCCGGGCCAGCAAGAGACCCAGTACTTC | CASSFPGQQETQYF
TRBJ1-5 | TRBV5-5 | few | . | TGTGCCAGCAGCGGGATCGGGGGGGATAGCAATCAGCCCCAGCATTTT | CASSGIGGDSNQPQHF
TRBJ2-3 | TRBV6-5 | few | . | TGTGCCAGCAGTTATCTCGCCCGCGATACGCAGTATTTT | CASSYLARDTQYF
TRBJ2-3 | TRBV27 | . | . | TGTGCCAGCAGTCTAGCGCTTGCGCGCACAGATACGCAGTATTTT | CASSLALARTDTQYF
TRBJ2-7 | TRBV6-1 | . | . | TGTGCCAGCAGTGAACCGGGGGAGGTTACCTACGAGCAGTACTTC | CASSEPGEVTYEQYF
TRBJ1-4 | TRBV6-5 | . | . | TGTGCCAGCAGTCAGATTGAAAAACTGTTTTTT | CASSQIEKLFF
TRBJ1-6 | TRBV5-4 | . | . | TGTGCCAGCACCCCCGGGAATAGGGCCTATAATTCACCCCTCCACTTT | CASTPGNRAYNSPLHF
TRBJ2-7 | TRBV9 | . | . | TGTGCCAGCAGCGAGGGTAACTCCTACGAGCAGTACTTC | CASSEGNSYEQYF
TRBJ2-3 | TRBV7-9 | once | . | TGTGCCAGCAGCTTAATCCGGCCTCGGGCAGATACGCAGTATTTT | CASSLIRPRADTQYF
TRBJ1-1 | TRBV18 | . | . | TGTGCCAGCTCACGAGGGGATGTGATCACTGAAGCTTTCTTT | CASSRGDVITEAFF
TRBJ1-4 | TRBV2 | . | . | TGTGCCAGCAGTGGTATGAGCAGGAGTGAAAAACTGTTTTTT | CASSGMSRSEKLFF
TRBJ1-1 | TRBV10-3 | . | . | TGTGCCATCAGTCCCTCGACTGGGGGCACTGAAGCTTTCTTT | CAISPSTGGTEAFF
TRBJ1-2 | TRBV6-4 | . | . | TGTGCCAGCAGATTTCTTCCGTATGGCTACACCTTC | CASRFLPYGYTF